This T cell receptor beta chain was captured by sequencing in a study of cytomegalovirus exposure and HLA in healthy donors. Use of 60 Vbeta and 13 Jbeta primers characterized the PCR. Authors' processing steps: A later analysis counted tens of millions of unique TCR beta chains, around 12 million shared. Method: immunoSEQ multiplex PCR; TCRdb's copy keeps in-frame clones and lacks some. The V and J calls and clone size are taken from that table; D and trimming were inferred from the DNA. The sample has some 120,000 clones, around 75% seen once; the top ten hold nearly 9.5%. Germline CDR1 is SGHNT and CDR2 is YENEEA. The CDR3 loop spans 17 amino acids. The V segment lost 5 bases and the J segment 3 bases; nucleotides outside the gene matches: 9. Note on this clone: Its antigen is not known.

Study-wide results and limits: Rare TCR sequences predominated, though certain public TCRs were found in many donors.

This rearrangement joins TRBV11-3 to TRBJ2-2; 10 bases map to TRBD1. This TCR was recovered from a woman aged 50 to 65 in good health and CMV-seropositive. Sequenced material: PBMCs. This chain's CDR3 is CASSLAGTGDYTGELFF. DNA of the CDR3: TGTGCCAGCAGCCTTGCCGGGACAGGGGACTACACCGGGGAGCTGTTTTTT. The entire variable domain, with the rest obtained from reference TRBV11-3 and TRBJ2-2, is as follows: EAGVVQSPRYKIIEKKQPVAFWCNPISGHNTLYWYLQNLGQGPELLIRYENEEAVDDSQLPKDRFSAERLKGVDSTLKIQPAELGDSAVYLCASSLAGTGDYTGELFFGEGSRLTVL.